What follows describes a single TCR beta chain. The antigen is undetermined. These data are taken from a study of blood T cells in healthy people across ages. The CDR3 covers 15 residues. From germline, CDR1 is SGHRS and CDR2 YFSETQ. The V and J ends lost 2 bases and 0 bases respectively, with 10 bases between them. A minimum of 6 micrograms of total RNA was extracted per sample. A second PCR, run for about 6 to 12 cycles, used a sample-barcoded 5' primer plus a J-beta primer mix. One entry per CDR3 protein results from TCRdb running MiXCR on the 5' RACE reads. There are about 800,000 distinct CDR3 sequences in the sample; roughly 64% occur only once, and 20% to 25% lies in the top ten. Whole-study results and caveats: Whereas aged donors had fewer naive CD4+ cells, long-lived donors had more of them and higher diversity.

The receptor's source is a man aged 25 to 45 in good health. The rearrangement uses TRBV5-1 and TRBJ2-3, with a weak D call TRBD2 (6 bases). The sequencing sample was made of blood. CDR3 coding DNA: TGCGCCAGCAGCTTACGGCTAGCGAGCACAGATACGCAGTATTTT. It codes for CASSLRLASTDTQYF.